This TCR beta chain was profiled in a study of blood T cell repertoires in COVID-19. About the research overall: Samples representing acute and convalescent COVID-19 were sourced from the United States, Italy and Spain. PBMCs, B-cell-depleted T cells, or T cells were the source of the cDNA or gDNA that made up the material.

In the original processing: Reference gene primer amplification gave nucleated cell count estimates. The assay was immunoSEQ multiplex PCR, and TCRdb's table has in-frame clones only and misses some. Clone size and V and J calls were adopted from that table, with D and trimming inferred from the DNA. The table lists some 33,000 clones, about 91% of them singletons, with 5.4% in the top ten. V was pared by 4 bases and J by 5 bases, with 14 bases between. This CDR3 region has 14 residues. Germline CDR1 reads MNHEY; CDR2 reads SVGAGI. The chain links TRBV6-5 to TRBJ1-1; D is perhaps TRBD1 (6 bases). Source material: peripheral blood. This receptor was identified in a human donor in a cohort sampled during active COVID-19. Written as DNA, the CDR3 is TGTGCCAGCAGTTGGGACACCCTAAGGACTGAAGCTTTCTTT. Amino acids: CASSWDTLRTEAFF.